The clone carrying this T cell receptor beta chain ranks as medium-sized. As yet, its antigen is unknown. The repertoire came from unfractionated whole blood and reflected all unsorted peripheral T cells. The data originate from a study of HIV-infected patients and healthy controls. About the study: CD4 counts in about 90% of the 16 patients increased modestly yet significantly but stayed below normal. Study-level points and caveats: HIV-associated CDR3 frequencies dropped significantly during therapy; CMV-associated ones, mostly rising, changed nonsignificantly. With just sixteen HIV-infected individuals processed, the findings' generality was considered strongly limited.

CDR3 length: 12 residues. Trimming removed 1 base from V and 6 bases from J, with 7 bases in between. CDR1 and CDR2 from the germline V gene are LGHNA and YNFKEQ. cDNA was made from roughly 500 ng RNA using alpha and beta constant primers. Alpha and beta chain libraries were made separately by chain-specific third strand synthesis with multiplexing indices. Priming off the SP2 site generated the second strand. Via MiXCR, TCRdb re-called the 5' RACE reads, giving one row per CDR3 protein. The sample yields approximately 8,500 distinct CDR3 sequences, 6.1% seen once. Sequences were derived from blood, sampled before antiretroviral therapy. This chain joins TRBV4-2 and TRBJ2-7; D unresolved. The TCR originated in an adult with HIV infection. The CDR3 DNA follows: TGTGCCAGCAGCCAAGTTAAAGGCGAGCAGTACTTC. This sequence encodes CASSQVKGEQYF.